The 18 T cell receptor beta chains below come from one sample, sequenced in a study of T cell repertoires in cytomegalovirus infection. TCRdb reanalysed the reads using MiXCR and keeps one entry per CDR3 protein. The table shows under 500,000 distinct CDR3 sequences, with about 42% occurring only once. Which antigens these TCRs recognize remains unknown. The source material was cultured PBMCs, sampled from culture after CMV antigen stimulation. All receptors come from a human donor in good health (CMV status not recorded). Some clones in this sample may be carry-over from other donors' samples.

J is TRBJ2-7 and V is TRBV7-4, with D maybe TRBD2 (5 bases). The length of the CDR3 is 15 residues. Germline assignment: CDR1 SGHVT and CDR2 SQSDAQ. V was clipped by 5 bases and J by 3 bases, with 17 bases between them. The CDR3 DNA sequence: TGTGCCAGCAGCGGATACAGAGGTCGGGGCTACGAGCAGTACTTC. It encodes CASSGYRGRGYEQYF.

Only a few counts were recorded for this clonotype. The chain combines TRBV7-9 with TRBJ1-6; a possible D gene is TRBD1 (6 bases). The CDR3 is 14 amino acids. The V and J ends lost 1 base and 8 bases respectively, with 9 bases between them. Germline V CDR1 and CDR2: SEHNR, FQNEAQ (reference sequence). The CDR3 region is CASSLVQGDSPLHF. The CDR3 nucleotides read TGTGCCAGCAGCTTAGTACAGGGAGATTCACCCCTCCACTTT.

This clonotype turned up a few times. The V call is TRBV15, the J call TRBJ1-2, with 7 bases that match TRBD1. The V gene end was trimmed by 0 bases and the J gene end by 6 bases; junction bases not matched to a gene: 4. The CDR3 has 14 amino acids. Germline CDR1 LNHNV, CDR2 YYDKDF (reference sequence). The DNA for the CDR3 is TGTGCCACCAGCAGAGAGGGACAGCTAAATGGCTACACCTTC. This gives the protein CATSREGQLNGYTF.

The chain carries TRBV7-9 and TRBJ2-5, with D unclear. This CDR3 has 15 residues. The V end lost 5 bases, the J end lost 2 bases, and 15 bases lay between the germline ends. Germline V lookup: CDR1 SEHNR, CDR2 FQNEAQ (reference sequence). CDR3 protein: CASSRPEQVQETQYF. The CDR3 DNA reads TGTGCCAGCAGCCGACCGGAGCAGGTACAAGAGACCCAGTACTTC. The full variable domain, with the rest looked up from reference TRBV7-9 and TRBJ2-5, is DTGVSQNPRHKITKRGQNVTFRCDPISEHNRLYWYRQTLGQGPEFLTYFQNEAQLEKSRLLSDRFSAERPKGSFSTLEIQRTEQGDSAMYLCASSRPEQVQETQYFGPGTRLLVL.

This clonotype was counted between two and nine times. The CDR3 loop is CASSLVVSGLGTDTQYF. CDR3 DNA sequence: TGTGCCAGCAGCTTAGTTGTTAGCGGGCTTGGCACAGATACGCAGTATTTT. V is TRBV7-2 and J is TRBJ2-3; 7 nucleotides align to TRBD2. Trimming cost V 1 base and J 1 base; bases outside gene matches: 8. In germline, CDR1 is SGHTA, CDR2 FQGNSA. This CDR3 is 17 amino acids long.

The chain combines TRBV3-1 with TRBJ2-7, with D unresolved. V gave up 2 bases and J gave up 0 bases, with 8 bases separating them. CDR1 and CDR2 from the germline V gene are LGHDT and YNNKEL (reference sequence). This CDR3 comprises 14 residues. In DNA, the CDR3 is TGTGCCAGCAGCCAAAGCCACAACTCCTACGAGCAGTACTTC. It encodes CASSQSHNSYEQYF.

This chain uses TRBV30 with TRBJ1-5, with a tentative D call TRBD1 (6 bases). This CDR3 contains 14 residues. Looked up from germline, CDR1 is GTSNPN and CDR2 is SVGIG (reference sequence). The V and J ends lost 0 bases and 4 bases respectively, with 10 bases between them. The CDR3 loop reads CAWSVQGLNQPQHF. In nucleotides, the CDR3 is TGTGCCTGGAGTGTACAGGGACTAAATCAGCCCCAGCATTTT.

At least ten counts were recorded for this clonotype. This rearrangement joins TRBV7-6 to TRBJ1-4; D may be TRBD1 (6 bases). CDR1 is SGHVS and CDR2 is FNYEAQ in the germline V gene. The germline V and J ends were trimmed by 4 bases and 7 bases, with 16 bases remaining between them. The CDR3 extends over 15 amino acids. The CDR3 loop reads CASSSRTGSGEKLFF. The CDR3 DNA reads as TGTGCCAGCAGCTCCCGTACAGGGTCGGGTGAAAAACTGTTTTTT.

The CDR3 sequence: CASSSWDRGLAGAYEQYF. Here the CDR3 DNA reads TGTGCCAGCAGCTCATGGGACAGAGGACTAGCGGGGGCCTACGAGCAGTACTTC. This rearrangement joins TRBV7-9 to TRBJ2-7, with 13 bases lining up with TRBD2. Germline V lookup: CDR1 SEHNR, CDR2 FQNEAQ (reference sequence). The CDR3 totals 18 residues. The ends lost 4 bases at V and 2 bases at J; junction bases unmatched: 11.

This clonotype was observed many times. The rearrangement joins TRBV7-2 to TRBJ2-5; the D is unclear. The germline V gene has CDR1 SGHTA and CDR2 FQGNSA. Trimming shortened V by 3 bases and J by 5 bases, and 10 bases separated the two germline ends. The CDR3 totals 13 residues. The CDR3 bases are TGTGCCAGCAGCTTGCGCAACTTCGAGACCCAGTACTTC. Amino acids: CASSLRNFETQYF.

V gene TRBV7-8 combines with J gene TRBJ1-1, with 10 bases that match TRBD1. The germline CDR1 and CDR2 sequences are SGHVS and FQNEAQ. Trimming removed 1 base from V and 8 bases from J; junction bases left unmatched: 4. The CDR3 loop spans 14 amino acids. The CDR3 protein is CASSLGDRGGEAFF. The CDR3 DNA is TGTGCCAGCAGCTTAGGGGACAGGGGAGGAGAAGCTTTCTTT.

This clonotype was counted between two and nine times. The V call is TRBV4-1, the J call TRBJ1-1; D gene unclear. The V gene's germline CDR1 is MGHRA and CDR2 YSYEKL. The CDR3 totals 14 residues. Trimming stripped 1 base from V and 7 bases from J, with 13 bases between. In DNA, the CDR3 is TGCGCCAGCAGCCAAGCCGACACGGATCATGAAGCTTTCTTT. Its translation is CASSQADTDHEAFF.

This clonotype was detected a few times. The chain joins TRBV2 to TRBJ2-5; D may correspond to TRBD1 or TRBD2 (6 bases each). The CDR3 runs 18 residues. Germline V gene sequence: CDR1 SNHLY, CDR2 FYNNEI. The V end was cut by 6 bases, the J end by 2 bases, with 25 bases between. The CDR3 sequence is CASRLQGYRGILQETQYF. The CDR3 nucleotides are TGTGCCAGCAGACTTCAGGGGTACCGGGGGATTCTACAAGAGACCCAGTACTTC. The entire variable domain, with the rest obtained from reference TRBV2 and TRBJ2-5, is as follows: EPEVTQTPSHQVTQMGQEVILRCVPISNHLYFYWYRQILGQKVEFLVSFYNNEISEKSEIFDDQFSVERPDGSNFTLKIRSTKLEDSAMYFCASRLQGYRGILQETQYFGPGTRLLVL.

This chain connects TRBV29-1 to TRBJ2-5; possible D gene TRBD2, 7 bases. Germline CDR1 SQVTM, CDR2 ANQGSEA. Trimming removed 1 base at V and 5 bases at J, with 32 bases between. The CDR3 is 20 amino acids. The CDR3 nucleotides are TGCAGCGTTGAAGTCTTCCATGTCCTACCTGGGGGGGGGCCCGGGGAGACCCAGTACTTC. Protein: CSVEVFHVLPGGGPGETQYF.

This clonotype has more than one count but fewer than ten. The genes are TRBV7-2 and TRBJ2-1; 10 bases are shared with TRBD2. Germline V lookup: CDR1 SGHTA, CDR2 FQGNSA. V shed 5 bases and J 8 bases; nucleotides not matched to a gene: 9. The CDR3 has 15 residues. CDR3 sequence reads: CASSPSLAGVDEQFF. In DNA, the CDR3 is TGTGCCAGCAGCCCCAGCCTAGCGGGAGTGGATGAGCAGTTCTTC.

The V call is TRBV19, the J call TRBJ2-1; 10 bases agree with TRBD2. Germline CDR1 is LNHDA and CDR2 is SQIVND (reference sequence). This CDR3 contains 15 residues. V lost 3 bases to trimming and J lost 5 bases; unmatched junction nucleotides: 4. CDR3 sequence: CASSIQRGGDNEQFF. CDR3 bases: TGTGCCAGTAGTATCCAGCGGGGGGGGGACAATGAGCAGTTCTTC.

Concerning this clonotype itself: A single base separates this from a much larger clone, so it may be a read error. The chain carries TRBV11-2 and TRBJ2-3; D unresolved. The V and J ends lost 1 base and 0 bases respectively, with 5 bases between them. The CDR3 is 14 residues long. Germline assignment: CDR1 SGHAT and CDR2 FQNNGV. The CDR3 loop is CASSLVTSTDTQYF. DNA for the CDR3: TGTGCCAGCAGCTTAGTGACTAGCACAGATACGCAGTATTTT.

The CDR3 DNA follows: TGTGCCAGCAGTTACTCCGGGGCCGGCAATGGCTACACCTTC. This translates into CASSYSGAGNGYTF. The rearrangement joins TRBV6-2 or TRBV6-3 to TRBJ1-2; D perhaps matches TRBD1 (5 bases). Germline assignment: CDR1 MNHEY and CDR2 SVGEGT. This CDR3 comprises 14 residues. V lost 0 bases and J 6 bases, leaving 11 bases between the germline ends.